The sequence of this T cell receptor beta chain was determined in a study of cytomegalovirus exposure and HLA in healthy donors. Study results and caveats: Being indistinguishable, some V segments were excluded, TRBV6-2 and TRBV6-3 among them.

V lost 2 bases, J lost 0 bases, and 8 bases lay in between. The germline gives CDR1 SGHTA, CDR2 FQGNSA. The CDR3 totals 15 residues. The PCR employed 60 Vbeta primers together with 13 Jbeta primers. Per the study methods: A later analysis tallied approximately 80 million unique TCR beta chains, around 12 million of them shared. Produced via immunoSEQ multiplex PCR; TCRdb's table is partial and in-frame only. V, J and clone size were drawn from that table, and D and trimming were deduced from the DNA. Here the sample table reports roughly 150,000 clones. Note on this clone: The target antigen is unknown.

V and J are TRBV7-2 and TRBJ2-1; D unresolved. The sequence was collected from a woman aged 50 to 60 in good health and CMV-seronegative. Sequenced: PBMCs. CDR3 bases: TGTGCCAGCAGCTTAACGGTAAGCTCCTACAATGAGCAGTTCTTC. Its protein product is CASSLTVSSYNEQFF.